These 20 T cell receptor beta chains share one sample of origin, sequenced in a study of blood T cells in healthy people across ages. The second PCR ran about 7 to 12 cycles with a sample-barcoded 5' primer and J-beta primers. TCRdb reanalysed the 5' RACE reads using MiXCR and keeps one entry per CDR3 protein. The sample consists of 1.5 million to 2 million distinct CDR3 sequences, about two fifths of them appearing once. Sequencing was carried out using blood. These receptors were collected from a human donor in good health.

This clonotype turned up a few times. The V gene is TRBV7-9, the J gene TRBJ1-6, with TRBD1 as a possible D gene (6 bases). The CDR3 is made up of 13 amino acids. Germline CDR1 SEHNR, CDR2 FQNEAQ (reference sequence). Between the trimmed V and J ends, which lost 1 base and 11 bases, there was a span of 9 bases. The CDR3: CASSLEGGAPLHF. The CDR3 coding sequence is TGTGCCAGCAGCTTAGAGGGGGGGGCACCCCTCCACTTT. The full variable domain, rest sourced from reference TRBV7-9 and TRBJ1-6, is DTGVSQNPRHKITKRGQNVTFRCDPISEHNRLYWYRQTLGQGPEFLTYFQNEAQLEKSRLLSDRFSAERPKGSFSTLEIQRTEQGDSAMYLCASSLEGGAPLHFGNGTRLTVT.

The chain combines TRBV12-3 or TRBV12-4 with TRBJ2-5; 8 nucleotides align to TRBD1. The CDR3 extends over 15 amino acids. Germline trimming cut 6 bases from V and 2 bases from J; bases unmatched to any gene: 8. The DNA for the CDR3 is TGTGCCAGCAGGGCTAGAGGGACAGGTCAAGAGACCCAGTACTTC. Encoded protein: CASRARGTGQETQYF.

This clonotype came up many times. J is TRBJ2-5 and V is TRBV4-1, with TRBD1 matching over 7 bases. The germline V gene has CDR1 MGHRA and CDR2 YSYEKL. The CDR3 consists of 16 residues. V dropped 1 base and J dropped 1; count of bases not matched to a gene: 6. In DNA, the CDR3 is TGCGCCAGCAGCCAAGGTCTCAGGGGGTTCCAAGAGACCCAGTACTTC. This codes for CASSQGLRGFQETQYF.

Only one count was recorded for this clonotype. The chain combines TRBV12-3 or TRBV12-4 with TRBJ1-2, with 7 bases matching TRBD1. The J segment lost 6 bases and the V segment lost 5 bases, leaving 6 bases of the junction unmatched. The CDR3 is made up of 13 amino acids. CDR3 bases: TGTGCCAGCAGTCCTACAGGGGCCCATGGCTACACCTTC. It yields the protein CASSPTGAHGYTF.

This clonotype was observed at least ten times. CDR3 in DNA: TGTGCCAGCAGCTTAGACAGGGGGCTGGGCAATCAGCCCCAGCATTTT. Protein: CASSLDRGLGNQPQHF. The genes are TRBV7-2 and TRBJ1-5; 9 bases map to TRBD1. Trimming cost V 1 base and J 2 bases; bases outside gene matches: 3. The CDR3 contains 16 residues. From germline, CDR1 is SGHTA and CDR2 FQGNSA.

V is TRBV4-1 and J is TRBJ1-1, with 10 bases identical to TRBD1. The CDR3 loop spans 18 amino acids. The germline V gene has CDR1 MGHRA and CDR2 YSYEKL. V dropped 0 bases and J dropped 1; count of bases not matched to a gene: 8. The CDR3 DNA is TGCGCCAGCAGCCAAGATCGGAGGACAGGGGGGCCGAACACTGAAGCTTTCTTT. This codes for CASSQDRRTGGPNTEAFF.

The V call is TRBV5-1, the J call TRBJ2-3; TRBD1 matches 9 bases. After removal of 4 bases from V and 12 bases from J, the junction contained 12 bases not matched to a gene. The CDR3 extends over 14 amino acids. Germline V gene sequence: CDR1 SGHRS, CDR2 YFSETQ. CDR3 sequence reads: CASSRDPGTGSQYF. The DNA of the CDR3 is TGCGCCAGCAGCCGTGATCCCGGGACAGGGTCTCAGTATTTT.

This chain uses TRBV29-1 with TRBJ1-1, with D possibly being TRBD1 (6 bases). Germline V gene sequence: CDR1 SQVTM, CDR2 ANQGSEA. This CDR3 contains 13 residues. V was shortened by 6 bases and J by 4 bases, with 15 bases between the two germline ends. CDR3: CSVRRDIATEAFF. The CDR3 DNA sequence: TGCAGCGTGCGCCGGGACATAGCCACTGAAGCTTTCTTT.

This clonotype showed up just a few times. This chain uses TRBV12-3 or TRBV12-4 with TRBJ1-2; D remains unclear. V was clipped by 1 base and J by 0 bases, with 9 bases between them. CDR3 length: 15 residues. Here the CDR3 reads CASSLGSRANYGYTF. In DNA, the CDR3 is TGTGCCAGCAGTTTAGGGTCTCGAGCTAACTATGGCTACACCTTC.

V is TRBV4-3 and J is TRBJ1-3; D is unclear. The CDR3 is 16 amino acids. Germline V gene lookup returns CDR1 LGHNA and CDR2 YSLEER. Trimming left V 4 bases short and J 0 bases short, with 13 bases between. The CDR3 here is CASSPGPGASGNTIYF. CDR3 DNA sequence: TGCGCCAGCAGCCCTGGTCCGGGAGCCTCTGGAAACACCATATATTTT.

This clonotype was observed a few times. The rearrangement uses TRBV12-3 or TRBV12-4 and TRBJ2-5; D not certain. V was cut by 4 bases and J by 4 bases, with 10 bases left in between. The CDR3 runs to 13 residues. CDR3 coding DNA: TGTGCCAGCAGTTACGTAAAAGGAGAGACCCAGTACTTC. This translates into CASSYVKGETQYF.

The V gene is TRBV20-1, the J gene TRBJ1-5; possibly TRBD1 for D (6 bases). The CDR3 is 14 amino acids. The V gene's germline CDR1 is DFQATT and CDR2 SNEGSKA (reference sequence). The V end lost 0 bases, the J end lost 12 bases, and 18 bases lay between the germline ends. CDR3 region: CSARETGAGSGQHF. The CDR3 DNA is TGCAGTGCTAGAGAGACAGGCGCTGGCAGTGGCCAGCATTTT.

The chain combines TRBV25-1 with TRBJ1-2; 7 nucleotides agree with TRBD1. With 4 bases clipped from V and 5 bases from J, the junction kept 10 bases outside the gene matches. Germline-derived CDR1 and CDR2 are MGHDK and SYGVNS. The CDR3 has 15 residues. In DNA form, the CDR3 reads TGTGCCAGCAGTGGGCTCCGGGACAGTCTTTATGGCTACACCTTC. Translated, it gives CASSGLRDSLYGYTF.

About this clonotype: At one of its ends the junction is not consistent with the germline gene, which may arise from a read error. The rearrangement joins TRBV3-1 to TRBJ2-1; D is undetermined. Germline assignment: CDR1 LGHDT and CDR2 YNNKEL (reference sequence). This CDR3 has 12 amino acids. CDR3 in amino acids: CAGSSDLNEQFF. CDR3 coding DNA: TGTGCCGGCAGCTCCGACCTAAATGAGCAGTTCTTC.

This clonotype was seen a few times. The chain has TRBV11-2 and TRBJ1-2; D uncertain. V was shortened by 3 bases and J by 5 bases, with 16 bases between the two germline ends. Germline CDR1 is SGHAT and CDR2 is FQNNGV. The CDR3 extends over 15 amino acids. In DNA, the CDR3 is TGTGCCAGCAGCTTTATGTTTGGCAGCTCATATGGCTACACCTTC. It encodes CASSFMFGSSYGYTF.

This clonotype has just a few counts. This sequence joins TRBV7-9 and TRBJ2-5; D is undetermined. The germline V gene has CDR1 SEHNR and CDR2 FQNEAQ (reference sequence). V was clipped by 2 bases and J by 3 bases, with 10 bases between them. The CDR3 is 14 residues long. Here the CDR3 reads CASSLLKSEETQYF. CDR3 coding DNA: TGTGCCAGCAGCTTATTGAAGTCAGAAGAGACCCAGTACTTC.

The chain couples TRBV12-3 or TRBV12-4 to TRBJ1-2; no clear D. Trimming removed 6 bases from V and 7 bases from J, with 24 bases in between. This CDR3 region has 16 residues. In DNA, the CDR3 is TGTGCCAGCAGCCGAAAGTCGGGAGGCAGTACGTTTGGCTACACCTTC. It yields the protein CASSRKSGGSTFGYTF.

Many counts were recorded for this clonotype. This sequence joins TRBV7-2 and TRBJ1-1, with a possible D match to TRBD1 (5 bases). Trimming removed 5 bases at V and 1 base at J, with 8 bases between. Germline loops: CDR1 SGHTA, CDR2 FQGNSA. The CDR3 has 13 residues. CDR3 DNA sequence: TGTGCCAGCAGCCGACAGAGGAACACTGAAGCTTTCTTT. Translating it yields CASSRQRNTEAFF.

J is TRBJ1-2 and V is TRBV6-5, with 11 bases fitting TRBD1. The J segment lost 4 bases and the V segment lost 1 base, leaving 2 bases of the junction unmatched. Germline V gene data show CDR1 as MNHEY and CDR2 as SVGAGI. This CDR3 has 15 residues. The CDR3 DNA sequence: TGTGCCAGCAGTTACTGGGACAGGGGGATCTATGGCTACACCTTC. Protein sequence: CASSYWDRGIYGYTF.

J is TRBJ1-2 and V is TRBV4-3; D perhaps matches TRBD1 (6 bases). Trimming left V 0 bases short and J 3 bases short, with 17 bases between. Germline assignment: CDR1 LGHNA and CDR2 YSLEER. The CDR3 sequence is 17 residues long. CDR3 sequence reads: CASSQDEGEGLYYGYTF. In nucleotides, the CDR3 is TGCGCCAGCAGCCAAGACGAGGGGGAAGGGTTATACTATGGCTACACCTTC.